The 13 T cell receptor beta chains in this list originate from one sample, sequenced in a study of HIV-infected patients and healthy controls. TCRdb reprocessed the 5' RACE reads via MiXCR and lists one record per CDR3 protein. The data hold around 58,000 distinct CDR3 sequences, with over 15% observed a single time. Source material: CD4+ T cells from blood. These receptors were obtained from a human donor in good health.

This clonotype has just a few counts. This chain uses TRBV11-2 with TRBJ1-3; the D is unclear. CDR1 and CDR2 (germline): SGHAT, FQNNGV. V lost 5 bases to trimming and J lost 0 bases, with 8 bases between them. CDR3 length equals 14 residues. Written as DNA, the CDR3 is TGTGCCAGCAGCCCGTACTTCTCTGGAAACACCATATATTTT. This translates into CASSPYFSGNTIYF.

This clonotype appeared many times. The chain has TRBV7-9 and TRBJ1-1, with D perhaps TRBD1 (6 bases). Germline lookup yields CDR1 SEHNR and CDR2 FQNEAQ (reference sequence). V lost 5 bases and J lost 5, with 12 bases in between. The CDR3 has 13 amino acids. The CDR3 protein is CASSRQENTEAFF. DNA of the CDR3: TGTGCCAGCAGCCGACAGGAGAATACTGAAGCTTTCTTT.

This clonotype appeared many times. This chain joins TRBV2 and TRBJ2-3; D is unclear. The CDR3 length is 12 residues. V was shortened by 4 bases and J by 3 bases, with 5 bases between the two germline ends. Germline V gives CDR1 SNHLY, CDR2 FYNNEI. The CDR3 spells CASSAGTDTQYF. DNA of the CDR3: TGTGCCAGCAGTGCCGGGACAGATACGCAGTATTTT.

The chain employs TRBV13 and TRBJ2-3; perhaps TRBD2 as D (5 bases). Germline CDR1 PRHDT, CDR2 FYEKMQ (reference sequence). CDR3 length: 15 amino acids. V was cut by 5 bases and J by 0 bases, with 12 bases left in between. CDR3 sequence: CASSPAQRSTDTQYF. The CDR3 DNA reads as TGTGCCAGCAGCCCCGCCCAGCGGAGCACAGATACGCAGTATTTT.

The chain couples TRBV6-6 to TRBJ2-7, with D perhaps TRBD1 or TRBD2 (5 bases each). V gave up 4 bases and J gave up 3 bases, with 10 bases separating them. Germline CDR1 and CDR2: MNHNY and SVGAGI (reference sequence). The CDR3 spans 13 residues. CDR3 nucleotide sequence: TGTGCCAGCAGTTGGGACGGAGTCTACGAGCAGTACTTC. It yields the protein CASSWDGVYEQYF.

The rearrangement links TRBV12-5 to TRBJ1-2, with a weak D call TRBD1 (6 bases). Trimming took off 6 bases at V and 2 bases at J, with 16 bases between the two ends. Germline-derived CDR1 and CDR2 are LGHNT and FRNRAP. The CDR3 runs to 15 residues. The CDR3 spells CASGEAAGENYGYTF. CDR3 DNA sequence: TGTGCTAGTGGCGAGGCGGCAGGGGAGAACTATGGCTACACCTTC. The whole variable domain, remainder taken from reference TRBV12-5 and TRBJ1-2, is DARVTQTPRHKVTEMGQEVTMRCQPILGHNTVFWYRQTMMQGLELLAYFRNRAPLDDSGMPKDRFSAEMPDATLATLKIQPSEPRDSAVYFCASGEAAGENYGYTFGSGTRLTVV.

The chain couples TRBV7-9 to TRBJ1-6; 7 bases fit TRBD1. CDR1 and CDR2 (germline): SEHNR, FQNEAQ (reference sequence). Germline trimming cut 7 bases from V and 10 bases from J; bases unmatched to any gene: 13. The CDR3 spans 15 residues. The CDR3 reads CASTSETGRGSPLHF. The CDR3 DNA reads TGTGCCAGCACTTCTGAGACAGGGCGCGGATCACCCCTCCACTTT.

The sample holds many counts of this clonotype. The rearrangement joins TRBV5-1 to TRBJ2-5; 7 bases align to TRBD1. Trimming removed 3 bases from V and 1 base from J; junction bases left unmatched: 6. The CDR3 is made up of 15 amino acids. In germline, CDR1 is SGHRS, CDR2 YFSETQ. The CDR3 DNA reads as TGCGCCAGCAGCTGGCAGGGACAGACCCAAGAGACCCAGTACTTC. Protein sequence: CASSWQGQTQETQYF.

This clonotype was recorded a few times. The chain employs TRBV27 and TRBJ2-7, with 7 bases aligning to TRBD2. The germline CDR1 and CDR2 sequences are MNHEY and SMNVEV (reference sequence). The CDR3 has 15 residues. V trimming: 6 bases; J trimming: 1 base; junction bases outside the gene matches: 9. The DNA of the CDR3 is TGTGCCAGCAGAATGAGGAGCGGGATGTCCTACGAGCAGTACTTC. Translating gives CASRMRSGMSYEQYF.

This clonotype was found many times. The rearrangement joins TRBV12-3 or TRBV12-4 to TRBJ2-3, with TRBD2 as a possible D gene (5 bases). The CDR3 has 14 amino acids. The V gene lost 6 bases and the J gene lost 2 bases, with 12 bases spanning the gap. CDR3 in DNA: TGTGCCAGCAGCCTAGGCGGGCTCACAGATACGCAGTATTTT. Protein sequence: CASSLGGLTDTQYF.

This clonotype was counted a few times. The CDR3 bases are TGCGCCAGCAATGAGGCGGGTAGGAACTATGGCTACACCTTC. It translates to CASNEAGRNYGYTF. The rearrangement joins TRBV4-1 to TRBJ1-2; no reliable D call. The CDR3 has 14 amino acids. Germline CDR1 and CDR2: MGHRA and YSYEKL. Trimming took 7 bases from V and 2 from J, leaving 14 bases between them.

The sample holds a few counts of this clonotype. The V gene is TRBV25-1, the J gene TRBJ1-1; perhaps TRBD1 as D (5 bases). The CDR3 runs to 13 residues. Germline V gives CDR1 MGHDK, CDR2 SYGVNS. The V end lost 5 bases, the J end lost 1 base, and 8 bases lay between the germline ends. This CDR3 reads CASSRQPNTEAFF. Written as DNA, the CDR3 is TGTGCCAGCAGTAGACAGCCGAACACTGAAGCTTTCTTT.

This clonotype was counted only a few times. The CDR3: CASSLTTGYQETQYF. In nucleotides, the CDR3 is TGTGCCAGCAGCTTAACGACAGGGTACCAAGAGACCCAGTACTTC. The J gene is TRBJ2-5, the V gene TRBV5-4; TRBD1 agrees at 7 bases. The CDR3 loop spans 15 amino acids. Unmatched junction bases numbered 4, after V lost 2 bases and J lost 0 bases. Per the germline V gene, CDR1 is SGHNT and CDR2 is YYREEE (reference sequence).